Below, 4 T cell receptor beta chains from the same sample are listed, as sequenced in a study of shared clonotypes between healthy human individuals. TCRdb's copy holds only in-frame clones and misses some; the assay was immunoSEQ multiplex PCR. The data show 2 million to 2.5 million clones, roughly 95% seen once. Sequences were obtained from naive CD4+ T cells sorted from blood. Subset in this sample: CD45RA+ positively selected. These receptors originate from a man between 18 and 29 years old in good health.

This chain joins TRBV28 and TRBJ2-7; TRBD1 agrees at 8 bases. The CDR3 is 14 residues long. The germline V gene encodes CDR1 MDHEN and CDR2 SYDVKM. The trim removed 5 bases at V and 4 bases at J, leaving 7 bases unmatched. The CDR3 region has the DNA TGTGCCAGCAGTCCCCCGGGACAGGTATACGAGCAGTACTTC. This translates into CASSPPGQVYEQYF.

The chain uses TRBV2 and TRBJ2-1; 9 bases are shared with TRBD2. This CDR3 is 17 amino acids long. Germline V gives CDR1 SNHLY, CDR2 FYNNEI. V lost 6 bases, J lost 0 bases, and 9 bases stayed unmatched. CDR3: CASSPNSLAGSYNEQFF. For the CDR3, the DNA is TGTGCCAGCAGCCCCAACTCACTAGCGGGCTCCTACAATGAGCAGTTCTTC.

V gene TRBV30 combines with J gene TRBJ1-3; D is perhaps TRBD1 (6 bases). Germline V gene data show CDR1 as GTSNPN and CDR2 as SVGIG (reference sequence). V gave up 2 bases and J gave up 2 bases, with 13 bases separating them. This CDR3 is 15 amino acids long. For the CDR3, the DNA is TGTGCCTGGAGTTTAGACGGGGGGCCTGGAAACACCATATATTTT. Amino acid sequence: CAWSLDGGPGNTIYF.

The rearrangement links TRBV5-6 to TRBJ2-3, with unresolved D. V lost 0 bases and J 0 bases, leaving 8 bases between the germline ends. Germline V lookup: CDR1 SGHDT, CDR2 YYEEEE. This CDR3 is 15 amino acids long. This chain's CDR3 is CASSLAPTSTDTQYF. CDR3 nucleotide sequence: TGTGCCAGCAGCTTGGCCCCAACTAGCACAGATACGCAGTATTTT.